These 29 T cell receptor beta chains came from one sample sequenced in a study of OX40 agonist ivuxolimab in advanced cancers. The protocol was immunoSEQ multiplex PCR, while the TCRdb copy is restricted to in-frame clones and leaves out a portion. This table holds some 71,000 clones, roughly 83% found once. This specimen was CD4+ or CD8+ T cells sorted from blood, taken in a trial of the OX40 agonist ivuxolimab. Source of these receptors: an adult with an advanced solid tumor such as melanoma, head and neck, liver or kidney cancer.

The chain recombines TRBV11-2 with TRBJ2-2; TRBD2 is a possible D gene (6 bases). This CDR3 has 14 residues. Germline CDR1 is SGHAT and CDR2 is FQNNGV. The V gene lost 8 bases and the J gene lost 1 base, with 11 bases spanning the gap. This chain's CDR3 is CASRGTGNTGELFF. The CDR3 DNA reads TGTGCCAGCCGAGGGACTGGGAACACCGGGGAGCTGTTTTTT.

V and J are TRBV9 and TRBJ2-6; the D gene is possibly TRBD1 (5 bases). The CDR3 is made up of 15 amino acids. CDR1 is SGDLS and CDR2 is YYNGEE in the germline V gene. V lost 2 bases and J lost 1, with 7 bases in between. The CDR3 DNA sequence: TGTGCCAGCAGCGTGAAGGGGTCTGGGGCCAACGTCCTGACTTTC. As protein: CASSVKGSGANVLTF.

V gene TRBV13 combines with J gene TRBJ1-4; TRBD1 might be the D (5 bases). Trimming pared 5 bases from V and 2 bases from J, leaving 9 bases between. This CDR3 region has 14 residues. Germline lookup yields CDR1 PRHDT and CDR2 FYEKMQ (reference sequence). Here the CDR3 DNA reads TGTGCCAGCAGCAGGGGAAGTACTAATGAAAAACTGTTTTTT. Translation gives CASSRGSTNEKLFF.

The chain links TRBV7-2 to TRBJ2-4, with a tentative D call TRBD1 (6 bases). The CDR3 extends over 18 amino acids. CDR1 is SGHTA, CDR2 FQGNSA, per germline. The V end lost 1 base, the J end lost 3 bases, and 19 bases lay between the germline ends. CDR3 nucleotides: TGTGCCAGCAGCTTAGGGTGGGGGCAACCCGTAGGCAAAAACATTCAGTACTTC. It translates to CASSLGWGQPVGKNIQYF.

V gene TRBV10-3 combines with J gene TRBJ2-1; tentatively, D is TRBD2 (5 bases). This CDR3 contains 13 residues. V was cut by 10 bases and J by 0 bases, with 10 bases left in between. Per the germline V gene, CDR1 is ENHRY and CDR2 is SYGVKD. This chain's CDR3 is CATGLDSYNEQFF. The CDR3 coding sequence is TGTGCCACCGGACTCGACTCCTACAATGAGCAGTTCTTC.

In DNA, the CDR3 is TGCGCCAGCAGCTTGGCGGGCAGGGGATCCGGGGAGCTGTTTTTT. Protein: CASSLAGRGSGELFF. The rearrangement links TRBV5-1 to TRBJ2-2; a weak D match, TRBD1 (6 bases). Trimming shortened V by 0 bases and J by 6 bases, and 12 bases separated the two germline ends. CDR3 size: 15 residues. Looked up from germline, CDR1 is SGHRS and CDR2 is YFSETQ.

The rearrangement uses TRBV7-2 and TRBJ2-6; D remains unclear. CDR3 size: 15 residues. Germline CDR1 reads SGHTA; CDR2 reads FQGNSA. V lost 1 base to trimming and J lost 2 bases, with 6 bases between them. CDR3 sequence reads: CASSLVRTGANVLTF. CDR3 sequence (DNA): TGTGCCAGCAGCTTAGTTCGTACTGGGGCCAACGTCCTGACTTTC.

The V and J genes are TRBV10-3 and TRBJ2-6; 7 bases are shared with TRBD1. Germline lookup yields CDR1 ENHRY and CDR2 SYGVKD. The CDR3 has 15 amino acids. Trimming removed 6 bases from V and 4 bases from J; junction bases left unmatched: 6. CDR3 coding DNA: TGTGCCATCAGCCAGGGGGAAGTAGGGGCCAACGTCCTGACTTTC. This encodes CAISQGEVGANVLTF.

V gene TRBV9 combines with J gene TRBJ2-3, with a weak D call TRBD2 (7 bases). V was shortened by 0 bases and J by 2 bases, with 13 bases between the two germline ends. CDR1 and CDR2 (germline): SGDLS, YYNGEE. This CDR3 has 16 residues. The CDR3 bases are TGTGCCAGCAGCGTAGCTTACGGGGGGCTCACAGATACGCAGTATTTT. Protein: CASSVAYGGLTDTQYF.

The chain combines TRBV5-6 with TRBJ2-7; TRBD1 is a possible D gene (5 bases). The CDR3 loop spans 14 amino acids. Per the germline V gene, CDR1 is SGHDT and CDR2 is YYEEEE. V dropped 4 bases and J dropped 1 base, with 12 bases sitting between them. The CDR3, as DNA: TGTGCCAGCAGCCAGGACACTTATTCCTACGAGCAGTACTTC. This codes for CASSQDTYSYEQYF.

The chain couples TRBV2 to TRBJ2-5; 10 bases align to TRBD2. The J call may be wrong; the DNA end is better matched by TRBJ2-7. This CDR3 has 15 amino acids. Germline V CDR1 and CDR2: SNHLY, FYNNEI. The CDR3 DNA follows: TGTGCCAGCAGAAGTACCCTAGCGGGAGAAGGCGAGCAGTACTTC. It yields the protein CASRSTLAGEGEQYF.

V and J are TRBV7-3 and TRBJ1-2, with D maybe TRBD1 (5 bases). Germline V gene sequence: CDR1 SGHTA, CDR2 FQGTGA. The CDR3 extends over 14 amino acids. Trimming left V 5 bases short and J 4 bases short, with 14 bases between. CDR3 DNA: TGTGCCAGCAGCCAGGGACGCCTGCCCTATGGCTACACCTTC. The encoded protein is CASSQGRLPYGYTF.

This sequence joins TRBV9 and TRBJ2-5; D may be TRBD1 or TRBD2 (5 bases each). Germline values: CDR1 SGDLS, CDR2 YYNGEE. V was clipped by 2 bases and J by 4 bases, with 18 bases between them. The CDR3 covers 16 residues. CDR3 region: CASSVLGTVLGETQYF. The DNA of the CDR3 is TGTGCCAGCAGCGTCCTTGGGACCGTTCTAGGAGAGACCCAGTACTTC.

The V call is TRBV18, the J call TRBJ2-7; 9 nucleotides match TRBD2. Looked up from germline, CDR1 is KGHSH and CDR2 is LQKENI. The junction had 8 bases not matched to a gene; V was cut back by 1 base and J by 4 bases. This CDR3 has 16 residues. The CDR3, as DNA: TGTGCCAGCTCACCACTTGGCGGGGGGGCCGGATACGAGCAGTACTTC. Protein: CASSPLGGGAGYEQYF. Full variable domain (rest looked up from reference TRBV18 and TRBJ2-7): NAGVMQNPRHLVRRRGQEARLRCSPMKGHSHVYWYRQLPEEGLKFMVYLQKENIIDESGMPKERFSAEFPKEGPSILRIQQVVRGDSAAYFCASSPLGGGAGYEQYFGPGTRLTVT.

CDR3 nucleotide sequence: TGTGCCAGCAGCTTAGGTTGGGCAGGGGGCCAAGATACGCAGTATTTT. This codes for CASSLGWAGGQDTQYF. The gene calls are TRBV11-1 and TRBJ2-3; 8 nucleotides align to TRBD1. The CDR3 length is 16 residues. The trim removed 1 base at V and 5 bases at J, leaving 8 bases unmatched. Germline V CDR1 and CDR2: SGHAT, FQDESV (reference sequence).

This chain joins TRBV4-1 and TRBJ2-1; D gene uncertain. V was shortened by 5 bases and J by 0 bases, with 14 bases between the two germline ends. CDR3 length: 16 amino acids. Looked up from germline, CDR1 is MGHRA and CDR2 is YSYEKL. CDR3 DNA sequence: TGCGCCAGCAGCTCAGTTAACCTCGTCTCCTACAATGAGCAGTTCTTC. Protein: CASSSVNLVSYNEQFF.

The chain recombines TRBV11-2 with TRBJ1-5, with D hard to call. V was clipped by 1 base and J by 5 bases, with 6 bases between them. The CDR3 extends over 13 amino acids. Germline CDR1 reads SGHAT; CDR2 reads FQNNGV. This chain's CDR3 is CASSLVQDQPQHF. In nucleotides, the CDR3 is TGTGCCAGCAGCTTAGTACAAGATCAGCCCCAGCATTTT. The complete variable domain, with remaining parts taken from reference TRBV11-2 and TRBJ1-5, reads EAGVAQSPRYKIIEKRQSVAFWCNPISGHATLYWYQQILGQGPKLLIQFQNNGVVDDSQLPKDRFSAERLKGVDSTLKIQPAKLEDSAVYLCASSLVQDQPQHFGDGTRLSIL.

The CDR3 DNA follows: TGTGCCTGGAGTAAGGCTAGAATCTCCCTTTATACGCAGTATTTT. As protein: CAWSKARISLYTQYF. This rearrangement joins TRBV30 to TRBJ2-3; D remains ambiguous. The CDR3 length is 15 residues. The V gene's germline CDR1 is GTSNPN and CDR2 SVGIG (reference sequence). V lost 2 bases and J 7 bases, leaving 19 bases between the germline ends. The full variable domain, its missing parts supplied by reference TRBV30 and TRBJ2-3, is SQTIHQWPATLVQPVGSPLSLECTVEGTSNPNLYWYRQAAGRGLQLLFYSVGIGQISSEVPQNLSASRPQDRQFILSSKKLLLSDSGFYLCAWSKARISLYTQYFGPGTRLTVL.

The rearrangement joins TRBV19 to TRBJ1-5, with D possibly being TRBD1 (6 bases). This CDR3 contains 15 residues. From germline, CDR1 is LNHDA and CDR2 SQIVND (reference sequence). V was pared by 11 bases and J by 2 bases, with 19 bases between. CDR3 residues: CASGAGGRGNQPQHF. In DNA form, the CDR3 reads TGTGCCTCCGGGGCCGGGGGCAGGGGCAATCAGCCCCAGCATTTT.

V and J are TRBV29-1 and TRBJ2-1; TRBD2 aligns across 7 bases. This CDR3 region has 12 residues. The J segment lost 9 bases and the V segment lost 4 bases, leaving 6 bases of the junction unmatched. Germline V gene lookup returns CDR1 SQVTM and CDR2 ANQGSEA. CDR3 sequence reads: CSVGAGHGEQFF. The CDR3 nucleotides are TGCAGCGTTGGAGCGGGGCACGGTGAGCAGTTCTTC.

This clone was observed a single time. V is TRBV10-3 and J is TRBJ2-2; 12 bases match TRBD1. Germline V gene data show CDR1 as ENHRY and CDR2 as SYGVKD. This CDR3 comprises 17 residues. V dropped 6 bases and J dropped 6; count of bases not matched to a gene: 11. CDR3 residues: CAIRESGTGGFSGELFF. In nucleotides, the CDR3 is TGTGCCATCAGGGAATCCGGGACAGGGGGCTTTTCCGGGGAGCTGTTTTTT.

The chain uses TRBV7-2 and TRBJ1-6; D is uncertain. Germline V lookup: CDR1 SGHTA, CDR2 FQGNSA. V was shortened by 5 bases and J by 12 bases, with 14 bases between the two germline ends. This CDR3 is 13 amino acids long. The CDR3 here is CASSPRAFEPLHF. In DNA form, the CDR3 reads TGTGCCAGCAGCCCCCGGGCGTTTGAACCCCTCCACTTT.

The chain recombines TRBV7-2 with TRBJ1-3; 7 positions agree with TRBD1. Germline V gives CDR1 SGHTA, CDR2 FQGNSA. With 5 bases clipped from V and 3 bases from J, the junction kept 7 bases outside the gene matches. CDR3 length equals 15 residues. In nucleotides, the CDR3 is TGTGCCAGCAGCCCAGCAGGGGGTTTTGGAAACACCATATATTTT. This encodes CASSPAGGFGNTIYF.

The rearrangement uses TRBV7-3 and TRBJ2-1, with TRBD2 matching over 12 bases. The germline V gene encodes CDR1 SGHTA and CDR2 FQGTGA. The CDR3 consists of 17 residues. V lost 3 bases, J lost 9 bases, and 12 bases stayed unmatched. CDR3 amino acids: CASSLLAGGLYAPEQFF. In DNA form, the CDR3 reads TGTGCCAGCAGCTTGCTAGCGGGAGGGCTATATGCTCCTGAGCAGTTCTTC.

This rearrangement joins TRBV27 to TRBJ2-7; D is possibly TRBD1 (6 bases). Germline CDR1 and CDR2: MNHEY and SMNVEV (reference sequence). Trimming took off 5 bases at V and 2 bases at J, with 16 bases between the two ends. The CDR3 has 15 amino acids. The CDR3 DNA is TGTGCCAGCAGTAGTCTTTGGGACAATACCTACGAGCAGTACTTC. Amino acid sequence: CASSSLWDNTYEQYF.

The chain employs TRBV23-1 and TRBJ2-7; TRBD2 matches 7 bases. TRBV23-1 is marked as an open reading frame, function uncertain. J gave up 0 bases and V 7 bases, and 6 bases lay outside the gene matches. The CDR3 is made up of 14 amino acids. The CDR3 region is CASTIGTISYEQYF. The CDR3 DNA reads as TGCGCCAGCACCATAGGGACTATCTCCTACGAGCAGTACTTC.

This clone was seen just once. For the CDR3, the DNA is TGTGCCAGCAGCTTAGGACAGGGCTTTGATGAAGCTTTCTTT. Protein: CASSLGQGFDEAFF. The chain is built from TRBV5-8 and TRBJ1-1, with 8 bases that match TRBD1. J lost 7 bases, V lost 2 bases, and 7 bases had no gene match. The CDR3 loop spans 14 amino acids. Germline-derived CDR1 and CDR2 are SGHTS and YDEGEE.

The chain is built from TRBV4-1 and TRBJ1-3; 7 bases map to TRBD1. This CDR3 comprises 15 residues. Germline V CDR1 and CDR2: MGHRA, YSYEKL. With 4 bases clipped from V and 1 base from J, the junction kept 4 bases outside the gene matches. The CDR3 reads CASSPRQGSGNTIYF. The CDR3 DNA sequence: TGCGCCAGCAGCCCGAGACAGGGATCTGGAAACACCATATATTTT.

This chain links TRBV5-5 with TRBJ1-2; D gene uncertain. Trimming took off 6 bases at V and 8 bases at J, with 17 bases between the two ends. The CDR3 consists of 13 residues. Germline V gene data show CDR1 as SGHKS and CDR2 as YYEKEE (reference sequence). The DNA for the CDR3 is TGTGCCAGCACAAACGTGCAGGTCGTAGGCTACACCTTC. It translates to CASTNVQVVGYTF.